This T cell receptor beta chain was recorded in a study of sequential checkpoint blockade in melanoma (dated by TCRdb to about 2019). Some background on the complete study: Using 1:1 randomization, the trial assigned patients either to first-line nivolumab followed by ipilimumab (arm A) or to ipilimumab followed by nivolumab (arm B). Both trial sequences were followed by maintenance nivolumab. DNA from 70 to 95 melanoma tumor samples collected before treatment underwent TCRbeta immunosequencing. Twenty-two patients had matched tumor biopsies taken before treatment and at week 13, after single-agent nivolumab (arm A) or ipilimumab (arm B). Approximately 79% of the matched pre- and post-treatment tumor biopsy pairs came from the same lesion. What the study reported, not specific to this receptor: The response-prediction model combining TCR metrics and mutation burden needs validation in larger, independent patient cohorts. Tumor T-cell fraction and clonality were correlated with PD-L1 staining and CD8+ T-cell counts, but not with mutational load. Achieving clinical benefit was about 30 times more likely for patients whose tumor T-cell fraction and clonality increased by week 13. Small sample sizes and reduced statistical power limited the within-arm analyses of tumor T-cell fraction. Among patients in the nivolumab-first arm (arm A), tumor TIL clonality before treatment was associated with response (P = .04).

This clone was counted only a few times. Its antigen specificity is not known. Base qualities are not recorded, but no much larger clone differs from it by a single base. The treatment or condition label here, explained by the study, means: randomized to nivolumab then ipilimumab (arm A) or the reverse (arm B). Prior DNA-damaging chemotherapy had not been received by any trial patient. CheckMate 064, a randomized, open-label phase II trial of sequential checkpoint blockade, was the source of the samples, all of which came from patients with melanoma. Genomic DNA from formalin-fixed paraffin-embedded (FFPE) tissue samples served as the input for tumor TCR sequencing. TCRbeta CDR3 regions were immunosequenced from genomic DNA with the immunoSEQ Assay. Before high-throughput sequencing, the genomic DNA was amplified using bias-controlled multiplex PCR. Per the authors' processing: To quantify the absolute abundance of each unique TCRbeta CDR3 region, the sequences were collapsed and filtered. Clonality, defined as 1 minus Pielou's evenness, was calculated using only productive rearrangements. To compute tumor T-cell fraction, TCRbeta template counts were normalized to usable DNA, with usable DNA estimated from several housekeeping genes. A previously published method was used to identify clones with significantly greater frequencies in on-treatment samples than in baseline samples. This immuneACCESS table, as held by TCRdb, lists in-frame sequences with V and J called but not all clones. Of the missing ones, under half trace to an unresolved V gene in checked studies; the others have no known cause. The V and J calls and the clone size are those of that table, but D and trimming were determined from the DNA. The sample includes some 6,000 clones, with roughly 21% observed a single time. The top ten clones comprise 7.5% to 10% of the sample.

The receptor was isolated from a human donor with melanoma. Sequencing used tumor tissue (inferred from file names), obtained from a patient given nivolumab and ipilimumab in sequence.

The encoded CDR3 is CASSPRDYNIQYF. The nucleotides read TGTGCCAGTAGTCCCCGGGACTATAACATTCAGTACTTC. The sequence joins TRBV19 to TRBJ2-4; TRBD2 lines up with 7 middle nucleotides. From a lookup of the germline V gene (reference sequence), CDR1 and CDR2 are LNHDA and SQIVND. Trimming removed 5 bases from V and 7 bases from J; the gene matches leave 5 bases unexplained. From cysteine to phenylalanine, the CDR3 is 13 amino acids long. Here the CDR3 DNA is all that survives: 39 bases in frame from base 1.